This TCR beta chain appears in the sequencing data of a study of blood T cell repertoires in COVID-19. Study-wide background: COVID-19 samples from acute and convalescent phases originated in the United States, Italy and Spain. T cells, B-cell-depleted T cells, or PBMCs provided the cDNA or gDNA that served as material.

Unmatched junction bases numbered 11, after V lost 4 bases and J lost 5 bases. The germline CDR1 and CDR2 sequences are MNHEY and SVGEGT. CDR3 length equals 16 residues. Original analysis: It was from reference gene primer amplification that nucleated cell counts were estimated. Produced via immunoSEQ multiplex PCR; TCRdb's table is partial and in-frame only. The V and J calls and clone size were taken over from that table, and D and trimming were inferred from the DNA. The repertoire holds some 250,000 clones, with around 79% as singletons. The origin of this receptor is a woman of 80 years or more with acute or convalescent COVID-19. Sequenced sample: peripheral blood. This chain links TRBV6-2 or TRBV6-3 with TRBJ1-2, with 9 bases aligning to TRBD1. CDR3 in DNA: TGTGCCAGCAGTTCGGCCGGGACAGGGTTTCGGTATGGCTACACCTTC. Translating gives CASSSAGTGFRYGYTF.